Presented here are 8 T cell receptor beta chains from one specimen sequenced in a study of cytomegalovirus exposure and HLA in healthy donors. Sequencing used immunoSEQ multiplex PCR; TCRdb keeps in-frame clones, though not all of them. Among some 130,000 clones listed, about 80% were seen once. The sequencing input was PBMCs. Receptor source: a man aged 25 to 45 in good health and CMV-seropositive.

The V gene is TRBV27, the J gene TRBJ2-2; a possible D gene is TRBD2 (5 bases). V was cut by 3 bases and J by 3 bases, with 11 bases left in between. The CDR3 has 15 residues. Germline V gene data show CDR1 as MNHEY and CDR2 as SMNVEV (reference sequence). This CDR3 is CASSLRVTYTGELFF. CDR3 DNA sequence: TGTGCCAGCAGTTTGCGGGTGACTTACACCGGGGAGCTGTTTTTT.

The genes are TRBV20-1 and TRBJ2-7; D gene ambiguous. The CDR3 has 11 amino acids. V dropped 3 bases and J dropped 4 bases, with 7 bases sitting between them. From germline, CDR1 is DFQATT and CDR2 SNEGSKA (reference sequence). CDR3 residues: CSASSGYEQYF. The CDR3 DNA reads TGCAGTGCTAGTTCCGGGTACGAGCAGTACTTC.

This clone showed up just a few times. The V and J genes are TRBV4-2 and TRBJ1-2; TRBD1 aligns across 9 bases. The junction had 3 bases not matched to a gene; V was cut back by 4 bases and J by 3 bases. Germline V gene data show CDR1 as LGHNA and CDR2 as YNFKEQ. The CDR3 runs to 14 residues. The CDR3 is CASSPRQGDYGYTF. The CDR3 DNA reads TGTGCCAGCAGCCCGAGACAGGGGGACTATGGCTACACCTTC.

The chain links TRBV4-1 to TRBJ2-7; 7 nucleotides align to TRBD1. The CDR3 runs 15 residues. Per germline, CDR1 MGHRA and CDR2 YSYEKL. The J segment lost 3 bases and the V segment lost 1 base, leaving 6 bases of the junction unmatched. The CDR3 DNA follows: TGCGCCAGCAGCCAAGGACCGGGACAGAACTACGAGCAGTACTTC. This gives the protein CASSQGPGQNYEQYF.

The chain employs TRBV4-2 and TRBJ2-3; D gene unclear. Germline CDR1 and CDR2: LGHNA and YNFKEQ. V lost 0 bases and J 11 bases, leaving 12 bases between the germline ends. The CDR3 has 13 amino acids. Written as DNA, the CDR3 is TGTGCCAGCAGCCAAGATCGGCTAGTTGGGCAGTATTTT. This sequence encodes CASSQDRLVGQYF.

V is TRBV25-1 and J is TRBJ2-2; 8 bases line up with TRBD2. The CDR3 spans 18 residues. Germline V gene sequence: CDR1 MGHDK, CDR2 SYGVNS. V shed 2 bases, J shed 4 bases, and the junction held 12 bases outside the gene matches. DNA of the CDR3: TGTGCCAGCAGTGAAAGGGCCTTCCTCAGCGGGGGCACCGGGGAGCTGTTTTTT. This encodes CASSERAFLSGGTGELFF.

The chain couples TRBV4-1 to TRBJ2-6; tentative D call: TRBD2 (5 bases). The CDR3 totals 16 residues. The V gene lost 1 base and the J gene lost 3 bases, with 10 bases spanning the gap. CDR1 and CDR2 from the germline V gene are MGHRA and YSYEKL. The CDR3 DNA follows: TGCGCCAGCAGCCAAGTGCCGGGGTTTGGGGCCAACGTCCTGACTTTC. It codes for CASSQVPGFGANVLTF.

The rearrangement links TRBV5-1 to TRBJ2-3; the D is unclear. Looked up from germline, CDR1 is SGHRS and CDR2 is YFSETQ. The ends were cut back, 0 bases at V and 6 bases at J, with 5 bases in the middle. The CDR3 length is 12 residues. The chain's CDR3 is CASSLGADTQYF. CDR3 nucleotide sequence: TGCGCCAGCAGCTTGGGGGCGGATACGCAGTATTTT.